This passage covers 29 T cell receptor beta chains from one sample sequenced in a study of blood T cells in healthy people across ages. Primers used in a second PCR of about 6 to 11 cycles were a sample-barcoded 5' primer and a J-beta primer mix. TCRdb re-analysed the 5' RACE reads in MiXCR, keeping a single row per CDR3 protein. The sample includes approximately 960,000 distinct CDR3 sequences, just under 30% of them seen just once. The sample was also linked to a second study, of T cells of mothers and their children.

Sequences were obtained from blood. These receptors all stem from a woman aged 40 to 55 in good health.

Comment on this clonotype: A much bigger clone sits one base away, suggesting this may be a read error. A read error is likely, as this CDR3 ends without the conserved phenylalanine or tryptophan. DNA for the CDR3: TGTGCCAGCAGCGGGCGTGGGGGCGAGCAGTTCTGC. Translated: CASSGRGGEQFC. This rearrangement joins TRBV7-9 to TRBJ2-1; weak D call: TRBD1 (6 bases). Trimming shortened V by 5 bases and J by 10 bases, and 12 bases separated the two germline ends. This CDR3 has 12 residues. CDR1 is SEHNR, CDR2 FQNEAQ, per germline (reference sequence).

As regards this clonotype: This clone may be a read error of a much larger clone one base away. The conserved closing phenylalanine or tryptophan is absent in this CDR3, likely reflecting a read error. The V gene is TRBV7-2, the J gene TRBJ2-5; 9 bases are shared with TRBD2. The V gene end was trimmed by 6 bases and the J gene end by 7 bases; junction bases not matched to a gene: 9. The CDR3 has 14 amino acids. In germline, CDR1 is SGHTA, CDR2 FQGNSA. CDR3 region: CASSPGLAPATQYV. CDR3 sequence (DNA): TGTGCCAGCAGTCCGGGACTAGCTCCCGCGACCCAGTACGTC.

The table lists this clonotype with a few counts. The chain is built from TRBV2 and TRBJ2-5, with 7 bases fitting TRBD1. The CDR3 runs 15 residues. V lost 7 bases and J lost 5; bases outside the gene matches: 13. The germline gives CDR1 SNHLY, CDR2 FYNNEI. Here the CDR3 reads CASKGSRGSSETQYF. CDR3 nucleotide sequence: TGTGCCAGCAAGGGGTCCAGGGGGTCGTCGGAGACCCAGTACTTC.

Only a few counts were recorded for this clonotype. The rearrangement joins TRBV20-1 to TRBJ1-1, with 9 bases matching TRBD1. The V gene end was trimmed by 3 bases and the J gene end by 6 bases; junction bases not matched to a gene: 5. The CDR3 runs to 13 residues. In germline, CDR1 is DFQATT, CDR2 SNEGSKA (reference sequence). This chain's CDR3 is CSASRQGVAEAFF. For the CDR3, the DNA is TGCAGTGCTAGCCGACAGGGGGTGGCTGAAGCTTTCTTT.

This clonotype was detected a few times. The genes are TRBV20-1 and TRBJ2-7; 7 bases match TRBD1. The CDR3 spans 13 residues. Germline-derived CDR1 and CDR2 are DFQATT and SNEGSKA (reference sequence). After removal of 5 bases from V and 4 bases from J, the junction contained 8 bases not matched to a gene. The DNA of the CDR3 is TGCAGTGCTTCCCGAGGGGGCAGGTACGAGCAGTACTTC. Its protein is CSASRGGRYEQYF.

The chain has TRBV29-1 and TRBJ2-1, with D perhaps TRBD2 (6 bases). Trimming removed 4 bases from V and 7 bases from J, with 14 bases in between. CDR3 length: 13 residues. Germline V gene lookup returns CDR1 SQVTM and CDR2 ANQGSEA. DNA of the CDR3: TGCAGCGTTGCTGGGGGGTCTCGGAATGAGCAGTTCTTC. Its translation: CSVAGGSRNEQFF.

This clonotype was counted many times. This chain connects TRBV5-1 to TRBJ1-1, with D hard to call. This CDR3 is built from 15 residues. Germline assignment: CDR1 SGHRS and CDR2 YFSETQ. Trimming stripped 3 bases from V and 1 base from J, with 13 bases between. DNA of the CDR3: TGCGCCAGCAGCTCGCAGATGCCCTCGAACACTGAAGCTTTCTTT. Translated: CASSSQMPSNTEAFF. The complete variable domain, with remaining parts taken from reference TRBV5-1 and TRBJ1-1, reads KAGVTQTPRYLIKTRGQQVTLSCSPISGHRSVSWYQQTPGQGLQFLFEYFSETQRNKGNFPGRFSGRQFSNSRSEMNVSTLELGDSALYLCASSSQMPSNTEAFFGQGTRLTVV.

The rearrangement links TRBV28 to TRBJ2-3, with TRBD2 matching over 15 bases. CDR3 size: 22 residues. J was trimmed by 0 bases and V by 6 bases; bases with no gene match: 19. Per germline, CDR1 MDHEN and CDR2 SYDVKM. This CDR3 reads CASSPQGLAGGRKSDSTDTQYF. The DNA for the CDR3 is TGTGCCAGCAGCCCCCAGGGACTAGCGGGGGGACGGAAATCGGACAGCACAGATACGCAGTATTTT.

This clonotype showed up many times. The chain couples TRBV12-3 or TRBV12-4 to TRBJ2-4; no definite D call. CDR3 length: 12 residues. V was trimmed by 5 bases and J by 4 bases, leaving 6 bases between them. CDR3 loop: CASSLRKNIQYF. Written as DNA, the CDR3 is TGTGCCAGCAGTCTGAGAAAAAACATTCAGTACTTC.

This clonotype was detected many times. The J gene is TRBJ2-3, the V gene TRBV7-3, with 16 bases aligning to TRBD2. The CDR3 loop spans 17 amino acids. Looked up from germline, CDR1 is SGHTA and CDR2 is FQGTGA. J lost 6 bases, V lost 5 bases, and 8 bases had no gene match. DNA for the CDR3: TGTGCCAGCAGCCCTCCCGGGACTAGCGGGGGGGTGGATACGCAGTATTTT. Protein product: CASSPPGTSGGVDTQYF.

Turning to this clonotype: A clone one base away is much larger, so this may be a read error. The chain is built from TRBV20-1 and TRBJ2-7; D is unclear. The CDR3 length is 9 residues. The ends were cut back, 5 bases at V and 3 bases at J, with 2 bases in the middle. CDR1 and CDR2 from the germline V gene are DFQATT and SNEGSKA (reference sequence). CDR3 region: CSAGYEQYF. CDR3 DNA: TGCAGTGCTGGCTACGAGCAGTACTTC.

In DNA form, the CDR3 reads TGTGCCAGCAGTAGTGCCCTCGGACAGGGGAGCTACGAGCAGTACTTC. This codes for CASSSALGQGSYEQYF. This chain joins TRBV25-1 and TRBJ2-7; 9 bases match TRBD1. The ends lost 5 bases at V and 3 bases at J; junction bases unmatched: 11. Germline V gene lookup returns CDR1 MGHDK and CDR2 SYGVNS. The CDR3 totals 16 residues.

The chain employs TRBV5-1 and TRBJ2-5; TRBD1 matches 8 bases. Looked up from germline, CDR1 is SGHRS and CDR2 is YFSETQ. Germline trimming cut 3 bases from V and 1 base from J; bases unmatched to any gene: 8. The CDR3 is made up of 16 amino acids. The CDR3 nucleotides are TGCGCCAGCAGCTATGGACAGGGCCGTATCCAAGAGACCCAGTACTTC. The encoded protein is CASSYGQGRIQETQYF.

This chain links TRBV5-1 with TRBJ2-3, with TRBD2 matching 13 bases. V lost 2 bases and J lost 6; bases outside the gene matches: 9. Germline CDR1 is SGHRS and CDR2 is YFSETQ. This CDR3 has 17 amino acids. The CDR3 spells CASSLYGTSGAGDTQYF. In DNA, the CDR3 is TGCGCCAGCAGCTTATATGGGACTAGCGGGGCCGGGGATACGCAGTATTTT.

This clonotype was detected a few times. V usage is TRBV11-2 and J usage is TRBJ1-5, with D perhaps matching TRBD1 (5 bases). Germline CDR1 SGHAT, CDR2 FQNNGV. V was trimmed by 5 bases and J by 7 bases, leaving 15 bases between them. This CDR3 has 14 amino acids. CDR3 nucleotides: TGTGCCAGCAGCCCGGGACTCCATAAGCAGCCCCAGCATTTT. Translated, it gives CASSPGLHKQPQHF.

The genes are TRBV5-1 and TRBJ2-2; 8 bases agree with TRBD2. V shed 4 bases, J shed 0 bases, and the junction held 11 bases outside the gene matches. Germline V gives CDR1 SGHRS, CDR2 YFSETQ. This CDR3 spans 18 amino acids. For the CDR3, the DNA is TGCGCCAGCAGCCCAGGGACCTGGACTAGCACGAACACCGGGGAGCTGTTTTTT. The encoded protein is CASSPGTWTSTNTGELFF.

This clonotype was observed a few times. The genes are TRBV9 and TRBJ1-2; D is uncertain. The CDR3 is made up of 14 amino acids. Germline values: CDR1 SGDLS, CDR2 YYNGEE. Trimming left V 3 bases short and J 8 bases short, with 17 bases between. DNA for the CDR3: TGTGCCAGCAGCGCAGGACCCTCAGGAGAAGGCTACACCTTC. It encodes CASSAGPSGEGYTF.

V usage is TRBV12-3 or TRBV12-4 and J usage is TRBJ2-2; TRBD1 might be the D (6 bases). The CDR3 has 15 amino acids. Trimming left V 6 bases short and J 0 bases short, with 11 bases between. The CDR3 loop is CASSQDSANTGELFF. Written as DNA, the CDR3 is TGTGCCAGCAGCCAGGACAGTGCGAACACCGGGGAGCTGTTTTTT.

CDR3 sequence reads: CSASLSTFGEQYF. In DNA, the CDR3 is TGCAGTGCTAGCCTGTCAACGTTCGGTGAGCAGTACTTC. The chain links TRBV20-1 to TRBJ2-4; D gene unclear. Trimming removed 3 bases at V and 13 bases at J, with 19 bases between. Germline V gene lookup returns CDR1 DFQATT and CDR2 SNEGSKA (reference sequence). The CDR3 totals 13 residues.

The table lists this clonotype with many counts. J is TRBJ2-5 and V is TRBV29-1; TRBD1 matches at 10 bases. The CDR3 loop spans 15 amino acids. Germline assignment: CDR1 SQVTM and CDR2 ANQGSEA. Trimming took 4 bases from V and 5 from J; bases not matched to a gene: 10. The CDR3 coding sequence is TGCAGCGTTGCGGACGGACAGGGGGGTTCGGAGACCCAGTACTTC. The encoded protein is CSVADGQGGSETQYF.

The chain recombines TRBV15 with TRBJ2-1; tentative D call: TRBD1 (5 bases). The CDR3 spans 15 residues. Trimming took off 5 bases at V and 0 bases at J, with 11 bases between the two ends. Germline V gene data show CDR1 as LNHNV and CDR2 as YYDKDF (reference sequence). The CDR3 DNA is TGTGCCACCAGCGTCAGGGTGAGCTCCTACAATGAGCAGTTCTTC. This encodes CATSVRVSSYNEQFF.

A word on this clonotype: A much larger clone differs from this one at a single base, so this may be a read error. This chain joins TRBV7-2 and TRBJ2-7, with D maybe TRBD2 (6 bases). Germline-derived CDR1 and CDR2 are SGHTA and FQGNSA. The CDR3 has 15 residues. CDR3 nucleotide sequence: TGTGCCAGCAGCCGTGCGGGACCCGGCGGCTACGGGCAGTACTTC. It codes for CASSRAGPGGYGQYF.

The chain joins TRBV20-1 to TRBJ2-7, with 12 bases fitting TRBD2. V shed 5 bases, J shed 7 bases, and the junction held 9 bases outside the gene matches. The CDR3 covers 14 residues. Germline loops: CDR1 DFQATT, CDR2 SNEGSKA (reference sequence). In nucleotides, the CDR3 is TGCAGTGCTGGCGGGACTAGCGGGTTGTGGGAGCAGTACTTC. Its protein is CSAGGTSGLWEQYF.

The V and J genes are TRBV29-1 and TRBJ2-1, with a weak D call TRBD2 (6 bases). The J call may be in error: the DNA end matches TRBJ2-7 better. The CDR3 is 14 amino acids. CDR1 and CDR2 from the germline V gene are SQVTM and ANQGSEA. In DNA form, the CDR3 reads TGCAGCGCCGTAAAGACCCTAGCGTACAATGAGCAGTACGTC. Translation: CSAVKTLAYNEQYV.

The V call is TRBV5-1, the J call TRBJ2-3; 7 bases are a match to TRBD2. Germline CDR1 is SGHRS and CDR2 is YFSETQ. V was pared by 4 bases and J by 7 bases, with 15 bases of the junction left unmatched. The CDR3 contains 16 residues. The CDR3 bases are TGCGCCAGCAGCCCTACTAAAGCGGGGTACGTGAATACGCAGTATTTT. Translation gives CASSPTKAGYVNTQYF. The complete variable domain, with remaining parts taken from reference TRBV5-1 and TRBJ2-3, reads KAGVTQTPRYLIKTRGQQVTLSCSPISGHRSVSWYQQTPGQGLQFLFEYFSETQRNKGNFPGRFSGRQFSNSRSEMNVSTLELGDSALYLCASSPTKAGYVNTQYFGPGTRLTVL.

In the case of this clonotype: One end of the junction does not line up with germline, which may come from a read error. The chain uses TRBV12-3 or TRBV12-4 and TRBJ2-7; D perhaps matches TRBD2 (7 bases). The length of the CDR3 is 15 residues. The CDR3 DNA reads TGTGTCAGCAGCCTCAACTACCAGGGGAGGGACGAGCAGTACTTC. This encodes CVSSLNYQGRDEQYF.

The sample holds a few counts of this clonotype. The CDR3 region is CRRDGGGRWSEQFF. In DNA form, the CDR3 reads TGCAGGAGAGATGGGGGGGGGAGGTGGAGTGAGCAGTTCTTC. V and J are TRBV20-1 and TRBJ2-1; 7 bases align to TRBD2. The CDR3 contains 14 residues. Germline V gene sequence: CDR1 DFQATT, CDR2 SNEGSKA (reference sequence).

This clonotype was seen at least ten times. V usage is TRBV20-1 and J usage is TRBJ2-1, with 9 bases that match TRBD2. The length of the CDR3 is 16 residues. J gave up 0 bases and V 2 bases, and 5 bases lay outside the gene matches. Germline CDR1 reads DFQATT; CDR2 reads SNEGSKA (reference sequence). In nucleotides, the CDR3 is TGCAGTGCTAGACGCGGGGGGGCACACTCCTACAATGAGCAGTTCTTC. Translating it yields CSARRGGAHSYNEQFF.

The rearrangement links TRBV5-1 to TRBJ2-1; 8 bases match TRBD1. This CDR3 is 15 amino acids long. With 4 bases clipped from V and 5 bases from J, the junction kept 8 bases outside the gene matches. CDR1 SGHRS and CDR2 YFSETQ come from the germline V gene. In DNA, the CDR3 is TGCGCCAGCAGCCCTAGCCAGGGGGCCAACAATGAGCAGTTCTTC. Translating gives CASSPSQGANNEQFF. The full variable domain, in which reference TRBV5-1 and TRBJ2-1 provide the parts outside the CDR3, is KAGVTQTPRYLIKTRGQQVTLSCSPISGHRSVSWYQQTPGQGLQFLFEYFSETQRNKGNFPGRFSGRQFSNSRSEMNVSTLELGDSALYLCASSPSQGANNEQFFGPGTRLTVL.